Presented here are 25 T cell receptor beta chains from one specimen sequenced in a study of T-cell memory formation after mild COVID-19. Each CDR3 protein gets one entry after TCRdb re-called the 5' RACE reads with MiXCR. The table has roughly 380,000 distinct CDR3 sequences, 25% to 30% seen once. The sequencing input was PBMCs or a T cell subset sorted from them (not recorded which). Receptors were obtained from an adult woman who had mild COVID-19 (a few samples of this study predate the infection). Cell type and time point are not known.

V is TRBV24-1 and J is TRBJ2-2; 9 nucleotides align to TRBD1. V shed 3 bases, J shed 5 bases, and the junction held 6 bases outside the gene matches. The V gene's germline CDR1 is KGHDR and CDR2 SFDVKD. CDR3 length: 16 amino acids. The CDR3 loop is CATSDPGQGITGELFF. The CDR3 nucleotides read TGTGCCACCAGTGATCCAGGACAGGGGATTACCGGGGAGCTGTTTTTT.

V and J are TRBV20-1 and TRBJ2-1; 8 bases fit TRBD2. V gave up 5 bases and J gave up 1 base; unmatched junction bases: 7. This CDR3 has 15 residues. Germline lookup yields CDR1 DFQATT and CDR2 SNEGSKA (reference sequence). CDR3 nucleotide sequence: TGCAGTGCTGTGTCTAGCGGGCCTTCCTACAATGAGCAGTTCTTC. Translation: CSAVSSGPSYNEQFF.

This clonotype has more than one count but fewer than ten. V is TRBV11-2 and J is TRBJ1-2, with 10 bases that match TRBD1. This CDR3 is built from 16 residues. Germline V gene data show CDR1 as SGHAT and CDR2 as FQNNGV. The V gene end was trimmed by 5 bases and the J gene end by 3 bases; junction bases not matched to a gene: 9. The CDR3 sequence: CASSRTDRGRYYGYTF. DNA for the CDR3: TGTGCCAGCAGCCGTACTGACAGGGGGCGCTACTATGGCTACACCTTC.

The V call is TRBV18, the J call TRBJ2-3; 11 bases are shared with TRBD2. V lost 3 bases, J lost 1 base, and 6 bases stayed unmatched. The CDR3 runs 17 residues. The germline gives CDR1 KGHSH, CDR2 LQKENI. CDR3 DNA: TGTGCCAGCTCACCGGGGACTAGCGGATCTCGCACAGATACGCAGTATTTT. Translating it yields CASSPGTSGSRTDTQYF. Variable domain in full (rest from reference TRBV18 and TRBJ2-3): NAGVMQNPRHLVRRRGQEARLRCSPMKGHSHVYWYRQLPEEGLKFMVYLQKENIIDESGMPKERFSAEFPKEGPSILRIQQVVRGDSAAYFCASSPGTSGSRTDTQYFGPGTRLTVL.

The CDR3 DNA sequence: TGCAGTGCCAACTTGCTAAGGGCCTCCTACGAGCAGTACTTC. It codes for CSANLLRASYEQYF. V and J are TRBV20-1 and TRBJ2-7; D unresolved. Germline V CDR1 and CDR2: DFQATT, SNEGSKA (reference sequence). The CDR3 spans 14 residues. V was pared by 6 bases and J by 0 bases, with 15 bases between.

This clonotype was picked up one time. This rearrangement joins TRBV6-2 or TRBV6-3 to TRBJ2-7, with D unresolved. The CDR3 runs 12 residues. Trimming pared 4 bases from V and 3 bases from J, leaving 7 bases between. The germline CDR1 and CDR2 sequences are MNHEY and SVGEGT. This CDR3 is CASSWADYEQYF. CDR3 in DNA: TGTGCCAGCAGTTGGGCAGACTACGAGCAGTACTTC.

This chain uses TRBV7-2 with TRBJ2-2; no clear D. This CDR3 has 13 residues. V lost 1 base, J lost 8 bases, and 8 bases lay in between. Per germline, CDR1 SGHTA and CDR2 FQGNSA. CDR3 loop: CASSLVLAGELFF. In nucleotides, the CDR3 is TGTGCCAGCAGCTTAGTACTGGCGGGGGAGCTGTTTTTT. Looking up the rest from reference TRBV7-2 and TRBJ2-2 gives the full variable domain: GAGVSQSPSNKVTEKGKDVELRCDPISGHTALYWYRQSLGQGLEFLIYFQGNSAPDKSGLPSDRFSAERTGGSVSTLTIQRTQQEDSAVYLCASSLVLAGELFFGEGSRLTVL.

The chain links TRBV5-1 to TRBJ2-5, with TRBD2 matching over 9 bases. The V segment lost 6 bases and the J segment 6 bases; nucleotides outside the gene matches: 12. CDR3 length equals 15 residues. Germline lookup yields CDR1 SGHRS and CDR2 YFSETQ. CDR3 region: CASTSSGGLEKTQYF. CDR3 in DNA: TGCGCCAGCACCTCCAGCGGGGGGCTAGAGAAGACCCAGTACTTC.

This chain links TRBV7-8 with TRBJ2-3, with TRBD1 matching over 11 bases. This CDR3 has 19 amino acids. Trimming removed 3 bases from V and 0 bases from J; junction bases left unmatched: 11. Germline assignment: CDR1 SGHVS and CDR2 FQNEAQ. For the CDR3, the DNA is TGTGCCAGCAGCTTGTGGGGCTCCGGGACAGGGGGAAGCACAGATACGCAGTATTTT. This translates into CASSLWGSGTGGSTDTQYF.

The rearrangement uses TRBV6-6 and TRBJ1-3; D not certain. With 5 bases removed from V and 3 bases from J, the gap between germline ends came to 8 bases. The germline gives CDR1 MNHNY, CDR2 SVGAGI (reference sequence). This CDR3 is 13 amino acids long. The CDR3 nucleotides are TGTGCCAGCAGTCCACCAAGTGGAAACACCATATATTTT. It translates to CASSPPSGNTIYF.

The chain couples TRBV12-3 or TRBV12-4 to TRBJ2-5; possibly TRBD2 for D (6 bases). This CDR3 region has 15 residues. Trimming stripped 2 bases from V and 4 bases from J, with 14 bases between. CDR3 amino acids: CASSLYGREAETQYF. Here the CDR3 DNA reads TGTGCCAGCAGTTTATACGGCAGGGAGGCAGAGACCCAGTACTTC.

The genes are TRBV10-3 and TRBJ1-6; TRBD1 matches at 8 bases. Trimming took 6 bases from V and 10 from J; bases not matched to a gene: 8. Germline CDR1 is ENHRY and CDR2 is SYGVKD. CDR3 length: 14 amino acids. The DNA for the CDR3 is TGTGCCATCAGACCTGTCAGGGGGCGATCACCCCTCCACTTT. Amino acids: CAIRPVRGRSPLHF.

Details on this clonotype: A junction end diverges from the germline sequence, so it may reflect a read error. CDR3 loop: CSVEGTGIGTEAFF. In DNA, the CDR3 is TGCAGCGTCGAAGGGACGGGCATAGGGACTGAAGCTTTCTTT. V gene TRBV29-1 combines with J gene TRBJ1-1; possible D gene TRBD1, 5 bases. The germline V gene has CDR1 SQVTM and CDR2 ANQGSEA. This CDR3 contains 14 residues.

This clonotype was seen a handful of times. The V and J genes are TRBV6-5 and TRBJ1-3; D uncertain. Trimming took 5 bases from V and 0 from J, leaving 11 bases between them. The CDR3 totals 15 residues. From germline, CDR1 is MNHEY and CDR2 SVGAGI. The CDR3 DNA sequence: TGTGCCAGCAGTGGCGGACGTATCTCTGGAAACACCATATATTTT. It is translated as CASSGGRISGNTIYF.

This clonotype has more than one count but fewer than ten. The chain has TRBV12-3 or TRBV12-4 and TRBJ1-1; D might be TRBD1 (5 bases). Trimming left V 7 bases short and J 10 bases short, with 13 bases between. This CDR3 spans 11 amino acids. The CDR3 sequence is CASNKNGGAFF. CDR3 coding DNA: TGTGCCAGCAACAAGAATGGGGGAGCTTTCTTT.

This chain links TRBV28 with TRBJ2-3; tentatively, D is TRBD2 (6 bases). CDR1 is MDHEN and CDR2 is SYDVKM in the germline V gene. The CDR3 extends over 15 amino acids. Deletions cut 4 bases from V and 2 bases from J, with 13 bases between. CDR3 in DNA: TGTGCCAGCAGTTCCCCGACTAGTGCCACAGATACGCAGTATTTT. Translation gives CASSSPTSATDTQYF.

The rearrangement uses TRBV30 and TRBJ2-7; perhaps TRBD2 as D (5 bases). V gave up 4 bases and J gave up 9 bases, with 13 bases separating them. Germline V gene data show CDR1 as GTSNPN and CDR2 as SVGIG (reference sequence). The CDR3 length is 11 residues. CDR3 in amino acids: CAWNGAAPQYF. CDR3 DNA: TGTGCCTGGAACGGAGCGGCGCCGCAGTACTTC.

The V and J genes are TRBV10-3 and TRBJ2-7, with D possibly called TRBD1 or TRBD2 (6 bases each). In germline, CDR1 is ENHRY, CDR2 SYGVKD. V was clipped by 0 bases and J by 7 bases, with 13 bases between them. The CDR3 is made up of 14 amino acids. CDR3 DNA sequence: TGTGCCATCAGTGAGTCCGGGGGCTCGGGGGAGCAGTACTTC. This sequence encodes CAISESGGSGEQYF.

Only a few counts were recorded for this clonotype. The CDR3 DNA sequence: TGCGCCAGCAGCGCAGGGCGGGGACTGAGCTCCTACAATGAGCAGTTCTTC. Amino acid sequence: CASSAGRGLSSYNEQFF. This chain uses TRBV4-1 with TRBJ2-1; a weak D match, TRBD2 (6 bases). Germline V gene lookup returns CDR1 MGHRA and CDR2 YSYEKL. The ends were cut back, 5 bases at V and 0 bases at J, with 17 bases in the middle. The CDR3 extends over 17 amino acids.

The rearrangement joins TRBV7-8 to TRBJ1-1; 8 nucleotides match TRBD1. In germline, CDR1 is SGHVS, CDR2 FQNEAQ. This CDR3 contains 16 residues. Trimming cost V 0 bases and J 1 base; bases outside gene matches: 4. The CDR3 DNA follows: TGTGCCAGCAGCTTAGCGACAGGGGAACGGAACACTGAAGCTTTCTTT. It specifies CASSLATGERNTEAFF.

This chain connects TRBV12-3 or TRBV12-4 to TRBJ2-7, with D hard to call. There are 11 residues in the CDR3. V was trimmed by 3 bases and J by 6 bases, leaving 6 bases between them. CDR3 residues: CASSFSSEQYF. The DNA of the CDR3 is TGTGCCAGCAGTTTTTCGTCCGAGCAGTACTTC.

The rearrangement links TRBV29-1 to TRBJ2-5, with TRBD2 identical over 9 bases. J was trimmed by 2 bases and V by 5 bases; bases with no gene match: 6. The CDR3 runs to 14 residues. Germline loops: CDR1 SQVTM, CDR2 ANQGSEA. CDR3 in amino acids: CSVLLTSGQETQYF. CDR3 coding DNA: TGCAGCGTTCTGTTGACTAGCGGACAAGAGACCCAGTACTTC.

V usage is TRBV7-9 and J usage is TRBJ2-1; D perhaps matches TRBD1 (6 bases). The V and J ends lost 4 bases and 8 bases respectively, with 12 bases between them. The CDR3 spans 13 residues. From germline, CDR1 is SEHNR and CDR2 FQNEAQ (reference sequence). The CDR3 nucleotides read TGTGCCAGCAGCTATACAGGGTACTATGAGCAGTTCTTC. It is translated as CASSYTGYYEQFF.

The chain uses TRBV27 and TRBJ2-3; D gene unclear. The CDR3 runs 15 residues. Trimming took off 6 bases at V and 3 bases at J, with 16 bases between the two ends. Germline-derived CDR1 and CDR2 are MNHEY and SMNVEV (reference sequence). CDR3 in DNA: TGTGCCAGCAGCCATGAACCCAGTTCGACAGATACGCAGTATTTT. Translation: CASSHEPSSTDTQYF.

CDR3 coding DNA: TGTGCCAGCAGTGAGGGGGTGAGGGGGCACCGCGGCTACACCTTC. This gives the protein CASSEGVRGHRGYTF. The V and J genes are TRBV2 and TRBJ1-2, with TRBD1 identical over 7 bases. Germline V lookup: CDR1 SNHLY, CDR2 FYNNEI. The CDR3 is 15 amino acids. Germline trimming cut 3 bases from V and 8 bases from J; bases unmatched to any gene: 12.